The present T cell receptor (beta chain) was sequenced within a study of shared clonotypes between healthy human individuals. For the study at large: Donors, aged 18 to 49, were a couple of women and three men. Findings of the study overall: Represented genetic and exposure-history diversity was restricted by having few donors.

Germline trimming cut 1 base from V and 2 bases from J; bases unmatched to any gene: 4. CDR3 length: 17 amino acids. CDR1 is KGHSH, CDR2 LQKENI, per germline. Deep was the level used in running the assay. Assay used: immunoSEQ multiplex PCR; TCRdb lists only in-frame clones, some missing. This sample has under 600,000 clones, with approximately 79% found just once. This clone occurred a few times. Antigen: not known. The source is a woman aged 35 to 49 in good health. Some clones in this sample may be carry-over from other donors' samples. The sample was PBMCs. The chain uses TRBV18 and TRBJ2-1, with TRBD2 matching over 11 bases. The CDR3: CASSPLGTSGTYNEQFF. CDR3 nucleotides: TGTGCCAGCTCACCACTCGGGACTAGCGGCACCTACAATGAGCAGTTCTTC.